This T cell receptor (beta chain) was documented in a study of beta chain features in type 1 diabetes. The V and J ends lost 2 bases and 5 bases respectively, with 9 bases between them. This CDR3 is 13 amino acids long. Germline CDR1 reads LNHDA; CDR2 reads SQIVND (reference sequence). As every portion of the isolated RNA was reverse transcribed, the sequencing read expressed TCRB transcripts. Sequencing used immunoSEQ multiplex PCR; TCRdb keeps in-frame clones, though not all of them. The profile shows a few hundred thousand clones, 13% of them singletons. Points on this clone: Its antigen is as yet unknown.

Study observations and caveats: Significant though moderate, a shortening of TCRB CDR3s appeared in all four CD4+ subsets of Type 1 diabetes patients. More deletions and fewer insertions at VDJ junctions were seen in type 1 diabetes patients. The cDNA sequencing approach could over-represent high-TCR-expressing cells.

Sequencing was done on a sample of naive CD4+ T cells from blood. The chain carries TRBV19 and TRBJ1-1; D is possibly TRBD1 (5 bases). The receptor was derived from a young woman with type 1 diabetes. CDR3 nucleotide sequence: TGTGCCAGTAGTATAATCGGGGGTACTGAAGCTTTCTTT. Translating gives CASSIIGGTEAFF. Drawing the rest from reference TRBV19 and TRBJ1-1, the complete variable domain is DGGITQSPKYLFRKEGQNVTLSCEQNLNHDAMYWYRQDPGQGLRLIYYSQIVNDFQKGDIAEGYSVSREKKESFPLTVTSAQKNPTAFYLCASSIIGGTEAFFGQGTRLTVV.